This paragraph reports one T cell receptor beta chain. The antigen is not known. The data were obtained in a study of human T cells and chemical hapten exposure. Notes on the study in general: All donors were alopecia patients, so their immunity may differ from that of healthy people.

This CDR3 contains 14 residues. Per germline, CDR1 MNHEY and CDR2 SMNVEV (reference sequence). The ends lost 6 bases at V and 5 bases at J; junction bases unmatched: 6. One entry per CDR3 protein, called by TCRdb with MiXCR from the RACE reads. The sample records roughly 200,000 distinct CDR3 sequences, about a fifth being singletons. Indicated time point: patch test 1, 2 weeks after DPC sensitization. The sample's treatment: therapeutic diphenylcyclopropenone sensitization with weekly scalp DPC. The chain carries TRBV27 and TRBJ1-4; 7 nucleotides agree with TRBD1. The source material was whole blood, sampled in connection with sensitization to the hapten diphenylcyclopropenone (DPC). This clonotype was obtained from a woman aged 50 to 60 with alopecia areata. Some clones in this sample may be carry-over from other donors' samples. The DNA of the CDR3 is TGTGCCAGCAGCCCGGGACAGCTAAATGAAAAACTGTTTTTT. Its protein product is CASSPGQLNEKLFF. Full variable domain (outside the CDR3, taken from reference TRBV27 and TRBJ1-4): EAQVTQNPRYLITVTGKKLTVTCSQNMNHEYMSWYRQDPGLGLRQIYYSMNVEVTDKGDVPEGYKVSRKEKRNFPLILESPSPNQTSLYFCASSPGQLNEKLFFGSGTQLSVL.